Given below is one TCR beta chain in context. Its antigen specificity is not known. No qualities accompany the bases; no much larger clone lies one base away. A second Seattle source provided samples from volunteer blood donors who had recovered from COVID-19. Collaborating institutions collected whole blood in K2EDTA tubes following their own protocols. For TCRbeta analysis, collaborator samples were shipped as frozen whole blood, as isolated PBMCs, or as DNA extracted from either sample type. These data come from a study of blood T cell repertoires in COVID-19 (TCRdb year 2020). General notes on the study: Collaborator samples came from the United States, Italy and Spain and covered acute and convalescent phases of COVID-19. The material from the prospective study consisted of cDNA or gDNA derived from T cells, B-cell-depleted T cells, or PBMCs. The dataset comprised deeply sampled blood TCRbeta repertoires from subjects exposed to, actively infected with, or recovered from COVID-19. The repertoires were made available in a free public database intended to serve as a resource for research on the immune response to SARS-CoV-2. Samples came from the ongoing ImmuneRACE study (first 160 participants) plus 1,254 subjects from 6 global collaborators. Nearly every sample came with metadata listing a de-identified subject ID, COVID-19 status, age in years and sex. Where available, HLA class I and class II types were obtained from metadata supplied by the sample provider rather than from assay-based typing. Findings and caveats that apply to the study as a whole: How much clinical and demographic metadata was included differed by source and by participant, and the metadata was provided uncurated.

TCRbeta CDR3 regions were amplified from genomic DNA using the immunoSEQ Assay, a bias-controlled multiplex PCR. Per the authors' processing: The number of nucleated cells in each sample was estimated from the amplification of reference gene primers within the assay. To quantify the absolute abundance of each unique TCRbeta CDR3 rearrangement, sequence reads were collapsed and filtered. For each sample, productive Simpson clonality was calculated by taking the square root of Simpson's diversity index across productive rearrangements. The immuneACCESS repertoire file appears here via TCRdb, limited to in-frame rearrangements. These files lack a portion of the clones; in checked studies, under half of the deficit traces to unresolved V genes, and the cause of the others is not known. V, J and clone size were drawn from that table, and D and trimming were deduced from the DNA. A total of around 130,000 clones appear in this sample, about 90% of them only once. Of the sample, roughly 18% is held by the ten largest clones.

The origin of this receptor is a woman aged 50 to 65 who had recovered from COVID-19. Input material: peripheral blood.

The nucleotides are TGTGCCAGCAGTGAAGCGCGGGGGGCTTTATATGGCTACACCTTC. Translated, it gives CASSEARGALYGYTF. The rearrangement joined TRBV6-1 to TRBJ1-2; possibly the D gene is TRBD1, per 6 matching bases. The CDR3, cysteine through phenylalanine, is 15 amino acids long. CDR3 DNA only is kept here, 45 bases in frame from base 1. Reading the germline V gene gives CDR1 MNHNS and CDR2 SASEGT. V loses 0 bases of germline sequence and J loses 5 bases, and the interval between the two ends is 13 bases.